This T cell receptor (beta chain) was captured by sequencing in a study of blood T cell repertoires in COVID-19. On the study more broadly: Samples came from the United States, Italy and Spain, spanning acute and convalescent COVID-19. T cells, B-cell-depleted T cells, or PBMCs supplied cDNA or gDNA.

In this sample, this clone turned up once. Original analysis: Nucleated cell counts were estimated from reference gene primer amplification. Assay: immunoSEQ multiplex PCR; the TCRdb copy retains only in-frame clones and omits some. That table supplies the V and J calls and clone size; D and trimming were determined from the DNA. The repertoire has more than 65,000 clones, 65% to 90% of them found once; the top ten carry around 6.9%. CDR3 size: 15 residues. Per the germline V gene, CDR1 is KGHSH and CDR2 is LQKENI. Trimming cost V 2 bases and J 9 bases; bases outside gene matches: 7. This TCR was recovered from a man aged 25-45 years with COVID-19, enrolled during active disease. The chain recombines TRBV18 with TRBJ2-1, with 10 bases fitting TRBD1. The sequencing input was peripheral blood. Here the CDR3 DNA reads TGTGCCAGCTCACCAACCGGGACAGGGGTCAGTGAGCAGTTCTTC. Translated: CASSPTGTGVSEQFF. Full variable domain (missing parts from reference TRBV18 and TRBJ2-1): NAGVMQNPRHLVRRRGQEARLRCSPMKGHSHVYWYRQLPEEGLKFMVYLQKENIIDESGMPKERFSAEFPKEGPSILRIQQVVRGDSAAYFCASSPTGTGVSEQFFGPGTRLTVL.